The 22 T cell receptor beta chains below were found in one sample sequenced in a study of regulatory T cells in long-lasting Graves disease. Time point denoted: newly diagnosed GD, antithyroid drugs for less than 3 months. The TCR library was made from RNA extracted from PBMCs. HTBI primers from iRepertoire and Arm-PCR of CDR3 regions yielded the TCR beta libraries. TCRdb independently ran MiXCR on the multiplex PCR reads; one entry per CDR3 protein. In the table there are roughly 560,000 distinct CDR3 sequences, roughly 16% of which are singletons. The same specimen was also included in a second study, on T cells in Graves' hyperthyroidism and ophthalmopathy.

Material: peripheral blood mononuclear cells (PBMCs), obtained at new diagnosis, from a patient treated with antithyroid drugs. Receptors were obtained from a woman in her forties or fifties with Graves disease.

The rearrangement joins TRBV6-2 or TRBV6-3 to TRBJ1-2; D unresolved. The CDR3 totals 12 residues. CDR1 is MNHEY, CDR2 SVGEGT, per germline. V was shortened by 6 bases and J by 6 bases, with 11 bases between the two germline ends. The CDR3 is CASRSGRDGYTF. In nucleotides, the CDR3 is TGTGCCAGCAGGTCCGGACGGGATGGCTACACCTTC.

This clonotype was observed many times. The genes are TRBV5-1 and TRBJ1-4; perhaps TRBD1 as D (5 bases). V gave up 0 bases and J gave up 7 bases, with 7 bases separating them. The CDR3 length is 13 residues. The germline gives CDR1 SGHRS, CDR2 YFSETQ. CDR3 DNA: TGCGCCAGCAGCTTGGCCGGGGGTGAAAAACTGTTTTTT. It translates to CASSLAGGEKLFF.

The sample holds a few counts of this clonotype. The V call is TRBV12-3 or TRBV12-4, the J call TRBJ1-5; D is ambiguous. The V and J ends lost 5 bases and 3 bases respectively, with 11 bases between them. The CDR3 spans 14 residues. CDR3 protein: CASSPWEVNQPQHF. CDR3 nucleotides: TGTGCCAGCAGTCCCTGGGAGGTCAATCAGCCCCAGCATTTT.

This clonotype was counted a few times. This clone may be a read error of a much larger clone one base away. In DNA, the CDR3 is TGTGCCAGTCCGAGAAAGAGGCAGAATCCCTACGAGCAGTACTTC. It codes for CASPRKRQNPYEQYF. The rearrangement uses TRBV28 and TRBJ2-7; no definite D call. Germline-derived CDR1 and CDR2 are MDHEN and SYDVKM. The CDR3 loop spans 15 amino acids. V dropped 9 bases and J dropped 2 bases, with 20 bases sitting between them.

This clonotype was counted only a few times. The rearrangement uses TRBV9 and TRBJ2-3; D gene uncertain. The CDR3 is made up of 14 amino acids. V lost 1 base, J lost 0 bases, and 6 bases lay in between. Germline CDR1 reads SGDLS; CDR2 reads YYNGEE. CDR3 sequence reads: CASSVFPSTDTQYF. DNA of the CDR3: TGTGCCAGCAGCGTATTCCCTAGCACAGATACGCAGTATTTT.

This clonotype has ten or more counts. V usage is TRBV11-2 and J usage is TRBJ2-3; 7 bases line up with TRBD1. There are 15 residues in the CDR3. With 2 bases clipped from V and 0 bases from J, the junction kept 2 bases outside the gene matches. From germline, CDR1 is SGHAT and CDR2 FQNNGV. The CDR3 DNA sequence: TGTGCCAGCAGCTTACAGGGGGTGAGCACAGATACGCAGTATTTT. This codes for CASSLQGVSTDTQYF.

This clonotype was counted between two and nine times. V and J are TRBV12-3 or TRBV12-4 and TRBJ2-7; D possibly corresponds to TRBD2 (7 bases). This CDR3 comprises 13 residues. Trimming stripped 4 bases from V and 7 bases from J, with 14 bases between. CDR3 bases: TGTGCCAGCAGTTCAGGACTAGGGGGGGAGCAGTACTTC. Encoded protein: CASSSGLGGEQYF.

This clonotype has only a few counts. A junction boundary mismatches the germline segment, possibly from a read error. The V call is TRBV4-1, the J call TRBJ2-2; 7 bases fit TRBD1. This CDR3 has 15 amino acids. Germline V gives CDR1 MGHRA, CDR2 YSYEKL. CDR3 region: CASSLDRANTGELFF. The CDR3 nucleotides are TGTGCCAGCAGCTTAGACAGGGCGAACACCGGGGAGCTGTTTTTT.

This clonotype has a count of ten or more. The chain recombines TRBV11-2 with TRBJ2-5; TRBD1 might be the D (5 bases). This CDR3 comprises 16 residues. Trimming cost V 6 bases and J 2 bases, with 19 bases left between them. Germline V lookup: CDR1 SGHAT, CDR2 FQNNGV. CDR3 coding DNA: TGTGCCAGCAGTTCTTACGGGTCCGCAGGGCAAGAGACCCAGTACTTC. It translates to CASSSYGSAGQETQYF.

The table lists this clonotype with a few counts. The CDR3 bases are TGCGCCAGCAGCCCCCATCACAGGGGAAATTCACCCCTCCACTTT. Residues: CASSPHHRGNSPLHF. The V call is TRBV5-1, the J call TRBJ1-6; 7 nucleotides line up with TRBD1. The V gene's germline CDR1 is SGHRS and CDR2 YFSETQ. The CDR3 is made up of 15 amino acids. The junction had 8 bases not matched to a gene; V was cut back by 4 bases and J by 7 bases.

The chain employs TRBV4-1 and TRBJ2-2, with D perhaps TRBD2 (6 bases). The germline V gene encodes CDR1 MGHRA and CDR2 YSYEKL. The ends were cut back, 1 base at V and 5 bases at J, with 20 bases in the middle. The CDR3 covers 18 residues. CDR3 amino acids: CASSQVPPEGRFTGELFF. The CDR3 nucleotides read TGCGCCAGCAGCCAAGTGCCCCCGGAGGGGCGGTTTACCGGGGAGCTGTTTTTT.

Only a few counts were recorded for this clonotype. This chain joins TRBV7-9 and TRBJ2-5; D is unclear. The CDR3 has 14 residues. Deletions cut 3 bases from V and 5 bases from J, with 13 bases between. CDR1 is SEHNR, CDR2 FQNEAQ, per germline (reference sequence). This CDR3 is CASSLAGSSETQYF. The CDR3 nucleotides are TGTGCCAGCAGCTTGGCAGGATCGTCGGAGACCCAGTACTTC.

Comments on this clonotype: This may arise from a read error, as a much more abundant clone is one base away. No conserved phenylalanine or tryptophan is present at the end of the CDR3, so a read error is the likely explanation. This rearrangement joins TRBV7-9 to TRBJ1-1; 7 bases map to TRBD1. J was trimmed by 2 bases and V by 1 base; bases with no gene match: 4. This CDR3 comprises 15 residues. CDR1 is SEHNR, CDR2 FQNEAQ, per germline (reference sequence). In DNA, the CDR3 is TGTGCCAGCAGCTTAGTAGGGGGCCCCAACACTGAAGCTTTCCTT. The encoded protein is CASSLVGGPNTEAFL.

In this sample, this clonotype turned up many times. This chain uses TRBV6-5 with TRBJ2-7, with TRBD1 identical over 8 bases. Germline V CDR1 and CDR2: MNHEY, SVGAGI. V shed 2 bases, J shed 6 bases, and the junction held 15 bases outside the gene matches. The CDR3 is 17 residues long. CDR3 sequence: CASSYVRTGKVGVEQYF. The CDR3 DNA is TGTGCCAGCAGTTACGTTCGGACAGGGAAGGTCGGGGTCGAGCAGTACTTC.

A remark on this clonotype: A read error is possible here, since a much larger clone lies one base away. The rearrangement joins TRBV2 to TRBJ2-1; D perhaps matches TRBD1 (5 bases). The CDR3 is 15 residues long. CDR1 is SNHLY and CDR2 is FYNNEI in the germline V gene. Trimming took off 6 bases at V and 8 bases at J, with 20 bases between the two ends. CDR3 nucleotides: TGTGCCAGCAGCTACCGGGTCAGGGCAGTCGATGAGCAGTTCTTC. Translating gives CASSYRVRAVDEQFF.

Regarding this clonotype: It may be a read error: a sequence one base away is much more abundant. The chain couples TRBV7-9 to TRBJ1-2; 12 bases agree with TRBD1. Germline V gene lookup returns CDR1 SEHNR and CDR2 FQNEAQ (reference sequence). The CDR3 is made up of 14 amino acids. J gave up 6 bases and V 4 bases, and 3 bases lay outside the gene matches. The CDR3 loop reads CASSSGTGGNGYTF. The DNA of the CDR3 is TGTGCCAGCAGCTCCGGGACAGGGGGCAATGGCTACACCTTC.

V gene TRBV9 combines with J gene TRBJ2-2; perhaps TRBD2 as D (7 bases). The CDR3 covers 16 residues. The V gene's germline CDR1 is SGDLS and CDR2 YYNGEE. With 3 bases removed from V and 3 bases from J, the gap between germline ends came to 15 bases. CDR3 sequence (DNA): TGTGCCAGCAGCGAGAGGGGGGGGGGCGACACCGGGGAGCTGTTTTTT. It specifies CASSERGGGDTGELFF.

In nucleotides, the CDR3 is TGTGCCAGCAGCTTGAGGGGTCAAGGGGCGCATCCCTTCAGCACAGATACGCAGTATTTT. Translating gives CASSLRGQGAHPFSTDTQYF. The chain employs TRBV5-6 and TRBJ2-3, with TRBD1 as a possible D gene (5 bases). V lost 1 base to trimming and J lost 0 bases, with 24 bases between them. The CDR3 sequence is 20 residues long. The germline gives CDR1 SGHDT, CDR2 YYEEEE.

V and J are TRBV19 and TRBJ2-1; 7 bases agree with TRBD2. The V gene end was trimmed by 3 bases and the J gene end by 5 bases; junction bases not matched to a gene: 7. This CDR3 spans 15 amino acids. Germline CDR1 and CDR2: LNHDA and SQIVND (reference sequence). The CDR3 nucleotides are TGTGCCAGTAGTATGTGGCTAGCGGTCAACAATGAGCAGTTCTTC. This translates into CASSMWLAVNNEQFF. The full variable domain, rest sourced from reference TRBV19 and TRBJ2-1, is DGGITQSPKYLFRKEGQNVTLSCEQNLNHDAMYWYRQDPGQGLRLIYYSQIVNDFQKGDIAEGYSVSREKKESFPLTVTSAQKNPTAFYLCASSMWLAVNNEQFFGPGTRLTVL.

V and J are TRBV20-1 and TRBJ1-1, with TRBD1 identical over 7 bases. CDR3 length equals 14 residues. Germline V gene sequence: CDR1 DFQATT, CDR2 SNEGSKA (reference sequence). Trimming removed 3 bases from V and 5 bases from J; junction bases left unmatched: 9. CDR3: CSAREGASRTEAFF. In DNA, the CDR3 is TGCAGTGCTAGGGAGGGGGCGAGTCGGACTGAAGCTTTCTTT.

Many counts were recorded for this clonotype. In DNA, the CDR3 is TGTGCCAGCTCAACAGGGATTGGAAACACCATATATTTT. Encoded protein: CASSTGIGNTIYF. The chain couples TRBV11-3 to TRBJ1-3, with D perhaps matching TRBD1 (6 bases). V dropped 8 bases and J dropped 3 bases, with 11 bases sitting between them. Per germline, CDR1 SGHNT and CDR2 YENEEA. The CDR3 consists of 13 residues.

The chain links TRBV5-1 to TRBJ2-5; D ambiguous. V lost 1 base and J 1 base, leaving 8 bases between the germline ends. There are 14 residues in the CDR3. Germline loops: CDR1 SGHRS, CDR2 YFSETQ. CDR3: CASSLFGVQETQYF. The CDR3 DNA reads TGCGCCAGCAGCTTGTTCGGAGTCCAAGAGACCCAGTACTTC.